The source of this T cell receptor (beta chain) is a study of OX40 agonist ivuxolimab in advanced cancers. The overall study: As their treatment, patients were administered ivuxolimab, an agonistic anti-OX40 (CD134) antibody. Two patients with cutaneous melanoma and one with hepatocellular carcinoma, three in total, showed partial responses.

The study, taken as a whole, reports: With doses of 0.1 to 3.0 mg/kg, CD4+ and CD8+ blood T cells had undergone clonal expansion by week 6. Several nonresponders also turned out to have low normalized T-cell clonal expansion.

Data came from immunoSEQ multiplex PCR; TCRdb stores just in-frame clones and leaves some out. The sample includes under 70,000 clones, just over 85% of them seen just once. As concerns this clone: What it recognizes is unknown.

Germline lookup yields CDR1 MDHEN and CDR2 SYDVKM. The CDR3 length is 14 residues. V lost 5 bases, J lost 5 bases, and 15 bases lay in between. The sequencing used CD4+ or CD8+ T cells sorted from blood, collected in a trial of the OX40 agonist ivuxolimab. The chain recombines TRBV28 with TRBJ1-1, with a possible D match to TRBD1 (6 bases). The source of this sequence is an adult with an advanced solid tumor such as melanoma, head and neck, liver or kidney cancer. As DNA, the CDR3 is TGTGCCAGCAGTCAATACAGGGATGGGACTGAAGCTTTCTTT. Protein sequence: CASSQYRDGTEAFF.